These 10 T cell receptor beta chains share one sample of origin, sequenced in a study of cytotoxic CD8 clonotypes in ibrutinib-treated CLL. Assay: immunoSEQ multiplex PCR; the TCRdb copy retains only in-frame clones and omits some. Among about 120,000 clones listed, 70% to 90% were seen once. Here the sequenced sample was PBMCs, taken after 24 months of ibrutinib treatment. The source is a human donor with chronic lymphocytic leukemia.

This chain uses TRBV27 with TRBJ2-7, with TRBD1 identical over 9 bases. Looked up from germline, CDR1 is MNHEY and CDR2 is SMNVEV (reference sequence). This CDR3 contains 15 residues. The V gene end was trimmed by 5 bases and the J gene end by 2 bases; junction bases not matched to a gene: 7. CDR3: CASSVTGTGTYEQYF. The CDR3 DNA reads as TGTGCCAGCAGTGTTACCGGGACAGGGACCTACGAGCAGTACTTC.

The chain uses TRBV6-1 and TRBJ2-6, with D perhaps matching TRBD1 (6 bases). The ends were cut back, 9 bases at V and 0 bases at J, with 12 bases in the middle. The length of the CDR3 is 15 residues. Germline V lookup: CDR1 MNHNS, CDR2 SASEGT. The CDR3 DNA is TGTGCCAGTGTGGACAGTCCCTCTGGGGCCAACGTCCTGACTTTC. It encodes CASVDSPSGANVLTF.

The chain carries TRBV5-1 and TRBJ1-2; 9 positions agree with TRBD1. The CDR3 is 13 residues long. Looked up from germline, CDR1 is SGHRS and CDR2 is YFSETQ. Trimming removed 4 bases from V and 5 bases from J; junction bases left unmatched: 3. The DNA for the CDR3 is TGCGCCAGCAGCCCGACAGGGGGGTATGGCTACACCTTC. This encodes CASSPTGGYGYTF.

This clone came up a few times. The chain couples TRBV7-9 to TRBJ2-1; 14 nucleotides align to TRBD2. CDR1 is SEHNR, CDR2 FQNEAQ, per germline (reference sequence). The CDR3 spans 16 residues. Unmatched junction bases numbered 11, after V lost 1 base and J lost 15 bases. This CDR3 reads CASSLEPTSGRAGWFF. The CDR3 nucleotides read TGTGCCAGCAGCTTAGAGCCGACTAGCGGGAGGGCCGGGTGGTTCTTC.

The CDR3 nucleotides read TGTGCCAGCTCACCTAGACAGGGGACCGGGGAGCTGTTTTTT. This sequence encodes CASSPRQGTGELFF. This chain links TRBV18 with TRBJ2-2; TRBD1 matches at 8 bases. Germline CDR1 reads KGHSH; CDR2 reads LQKENI. The CDR3 is 14 residues long. The ends lost 3 bases at V and 5 bases at J; junction bases unmatched: 2.

This chain connects TRBV21-1 to TRBJ2-7. TRBV21-1 represents a pseudogene. The CDR3 runs to 16 residues. The CDR3 DNA reads as TGTGCCAGCAGCAAAGATTACATCCTAGTTTGGGGTGAGCAGTACTTC. Amino acids: CASSKDYILVWGEQYF.

The rearrangement uses TRBV19 and TRBJ2-2, with a tentative D call TRBD1 (5 bases). V was shortened by 5 bases and J by 2 bases, with 9 bases between the two germline ends. Germline V gives CDR1 LNHDA, CDR2 SQIVND (reference sequence). CDR3 length: 14 residues. The CDR3 nucleotides are TGTGCCAGTAGTGACAGTTCAAACACCGGGGAGCTGTTTTTT. This codes for CASSDSSNTGELFF.

The CDR3 reads CASSPGSVFTQYF. Here the CDR3 DNA reads TGTGCCAGCTCACCCGGCTCGGTTTTTACGCAGTATTTT. This chain links TRBV18 with TRBJ2-3; D unresolved. The V and J ends lost 3 bases and 8 bases respectively, with 12 bases between them. In germline, CDR1 is KGHSH, CDR2 LQKENI. The length of the CDR3 is 13 residues.

The chain uses TRBV6-4 and TRBJ1-2; D ambiguous. In germline, CDR1 is MRHNA, CDR2 SNTAGT. V lost 0 bases and J 1 base, leaving 12 bases between the germline ends. The CDR3 extends over 16 amino acids. The DNA of the CDR3 is TGTGCCAGCAGTGACTCGATCAGTCCGGATAACTATGGCTACACCTTC. This codes for CASSDSISPDNYGYTF.

J is TRBJ2-1 and V is TRBV10-3; no definite D call. This CDR3 contains 14 residues. CDR1 ENHRY and CDR2 SYGVKD come from the germline V gene. Deletions cut 3 bases from V and 4 bases from J, with 10 bases between. The DNA for the CDR3 is TGTGCCATCAGTGAAGACGGAGCTTACAATGAGCAGTTCTTC. Protein product: CAISEDGAYNEQFF.